This is a list of T cell receptor beta chains from one sample in a study of T-cell reconstitution after alpha-beta-depleted transplantation in children. TCRdb re-called the PCR reads through MiXCR, storing one row per CDR3 protein. This sample yields fewer than 130,000 distinct CDR3 sequences, of which about 9.4% are seen a single time; approximately 7.6% belongs to the top ten. The material was PBMCs from the stem cell graft donor, obtained from the stem cell graft. The origin of the receptors is a human donor who donated a stem cell graft to a child with acute lymphoblastic leukemia. Both conserved end residues are part of each CDR3.

j_gene	v_gene	CDR3aa
TRBJ1-2	TRBV20-1	CSASSGQYGYTF
TRBJ2-1	TRBV14	CASSKAALARTLGVLQFF
TRBJ2-1	TRBV7-9	CASSLGFGEQFF
TRBJ2-1	TRBV20-1	CSAPPSGYNEQFF
TRBJ2-5	TRBV28	CASSLTISGRGETQYF
TRBJ1-5	TRBV6-5	CASRVTENQPQHF
TRBJ2-2	TRBV12-3/TRBV12-4	CTSSLNPLAGGVNTGELFF
TRBJ2-3	TRBV7-2	CASSSGLAGPTDTQYF
TRBJ2-1	TRBV12-3/TRBV12-4	CASTGAGGQFNNEQFF
TRBJ1-1	TRBV20-1	CSARPQGLTEAFF
TRBJ2-5	TRBV15	CATSRDRGGGETQYF
TRBJ2-1	TRBV3-1	CASSPTAGASYNEQFF
TRBJ1-4	TRBV12-3/TRBV12-4	CASSLVRGQGYEKLFF
TRBJ1-5	TRBV5-6	CASSRRTGGYSNQPQHF
TRBJ2-2	TRBV20-1	CSARDAGTNTGELFF
TRBJ1-5	TRBV7-6	CASSLAGGISNQPQHF
TRBJ2-1	TRBV29-1	CSVETGTAYNEQFF